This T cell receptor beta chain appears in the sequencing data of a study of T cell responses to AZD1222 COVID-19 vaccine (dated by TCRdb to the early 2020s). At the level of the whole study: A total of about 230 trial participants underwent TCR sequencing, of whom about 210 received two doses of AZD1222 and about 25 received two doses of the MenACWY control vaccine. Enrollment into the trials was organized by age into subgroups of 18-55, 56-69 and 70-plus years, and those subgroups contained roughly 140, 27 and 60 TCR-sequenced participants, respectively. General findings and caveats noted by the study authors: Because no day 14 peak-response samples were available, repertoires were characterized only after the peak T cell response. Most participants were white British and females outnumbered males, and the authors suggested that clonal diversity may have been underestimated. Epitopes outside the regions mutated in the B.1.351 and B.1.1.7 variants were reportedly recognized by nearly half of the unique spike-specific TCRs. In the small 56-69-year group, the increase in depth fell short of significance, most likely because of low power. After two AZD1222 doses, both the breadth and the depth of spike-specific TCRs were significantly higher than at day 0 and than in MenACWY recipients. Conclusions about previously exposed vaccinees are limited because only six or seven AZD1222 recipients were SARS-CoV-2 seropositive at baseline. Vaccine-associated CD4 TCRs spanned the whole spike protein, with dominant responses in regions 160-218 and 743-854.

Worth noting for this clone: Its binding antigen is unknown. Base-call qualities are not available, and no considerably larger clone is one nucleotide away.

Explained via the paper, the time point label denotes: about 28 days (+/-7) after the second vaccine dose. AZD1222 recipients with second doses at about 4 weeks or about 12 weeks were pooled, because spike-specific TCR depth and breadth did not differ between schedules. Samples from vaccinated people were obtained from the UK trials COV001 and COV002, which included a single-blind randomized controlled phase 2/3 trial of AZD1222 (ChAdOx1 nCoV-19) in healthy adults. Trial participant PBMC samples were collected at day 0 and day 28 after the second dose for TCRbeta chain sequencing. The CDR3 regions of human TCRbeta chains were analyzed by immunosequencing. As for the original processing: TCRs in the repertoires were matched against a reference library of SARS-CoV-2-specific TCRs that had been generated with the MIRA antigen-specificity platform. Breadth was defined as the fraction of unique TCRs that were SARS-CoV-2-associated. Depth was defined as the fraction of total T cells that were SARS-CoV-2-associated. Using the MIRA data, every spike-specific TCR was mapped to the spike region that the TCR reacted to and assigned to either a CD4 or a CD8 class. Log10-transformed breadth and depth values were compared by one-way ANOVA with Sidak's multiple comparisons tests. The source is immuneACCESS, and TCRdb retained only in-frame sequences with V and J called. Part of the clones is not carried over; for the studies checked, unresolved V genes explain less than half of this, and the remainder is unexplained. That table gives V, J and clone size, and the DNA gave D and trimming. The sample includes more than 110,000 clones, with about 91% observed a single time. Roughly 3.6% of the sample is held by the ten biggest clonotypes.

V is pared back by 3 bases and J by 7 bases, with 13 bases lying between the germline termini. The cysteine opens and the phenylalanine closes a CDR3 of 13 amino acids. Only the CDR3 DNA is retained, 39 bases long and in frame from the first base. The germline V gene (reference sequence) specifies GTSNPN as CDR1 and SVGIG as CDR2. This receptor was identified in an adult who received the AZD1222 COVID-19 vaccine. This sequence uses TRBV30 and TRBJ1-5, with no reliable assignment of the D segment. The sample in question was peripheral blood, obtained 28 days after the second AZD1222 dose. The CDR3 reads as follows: CAWREAGGQPQHF. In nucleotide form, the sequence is TGTGCCTGGAGAGAGGCGGGAGGCCAGCCCCAGCATTTT.